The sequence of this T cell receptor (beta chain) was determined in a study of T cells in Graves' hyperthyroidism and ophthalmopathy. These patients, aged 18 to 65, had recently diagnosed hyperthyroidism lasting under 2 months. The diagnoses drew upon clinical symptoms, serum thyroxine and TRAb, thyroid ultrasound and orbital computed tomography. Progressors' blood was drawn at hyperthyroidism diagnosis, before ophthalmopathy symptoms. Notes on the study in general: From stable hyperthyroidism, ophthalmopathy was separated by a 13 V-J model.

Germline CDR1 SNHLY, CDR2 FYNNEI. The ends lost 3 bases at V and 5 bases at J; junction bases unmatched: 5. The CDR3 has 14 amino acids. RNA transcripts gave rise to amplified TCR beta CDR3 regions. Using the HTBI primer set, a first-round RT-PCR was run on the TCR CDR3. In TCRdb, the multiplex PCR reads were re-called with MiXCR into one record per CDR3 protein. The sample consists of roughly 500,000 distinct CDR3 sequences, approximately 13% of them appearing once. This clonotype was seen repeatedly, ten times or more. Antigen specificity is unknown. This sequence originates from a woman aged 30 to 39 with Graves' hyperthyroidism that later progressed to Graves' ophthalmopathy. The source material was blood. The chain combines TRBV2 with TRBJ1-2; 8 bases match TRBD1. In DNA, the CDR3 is TGTGCCAGCAGTGAGAGGACAGGGAATTATGGCTACACCTTC. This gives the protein CASSERTGNYGYTF.